These T cell receptor beta chains were read from a single sample in a study of T cell responses to AZD1222 COVID-19 vaccine. Only in-frame clones appear in the TCRdb table, and some are missing; sequencing was by immunoSEQ multiplex PCR. The sample gives about 200,000 clones, approximately 90% of which show up once; about 3.5% is in the top ten. Sample: peripheral blood, taken 28 days after the second AZD1222 dose. These receptors all come from an adult who received the AZD1222 COVID-19 vaccine. Both conserved end residues are part of each CDR3. The order of the fields is CDR3 protein, clone size, J gene, V gene. Expanded clones get a size class; other rows say once, few or many, or leave the size out.

CASSSVSPTEKLFF,NA,TRBJ1-4,TRBV6-5
CASRAWGTGTYEQYF,NA,TRBJ2-7,TRBV11-2
CATSTPERSYNEQFF,NA,TRBJ2-1,TRBV24-1
CASSLGESLAKNIQYF,NA,TRBJ2-4,TRBV7-9
CASSLHRGQNTEAFF,once,TRBJ1-1,TRBV28
CASSQGGQGRGEQYF,NA,TRBJ2-7,TRBV4-1
CATSDSRRTGTEKLFF,NA,TRBJ1-4,TRBV24-1
CASSLKGGPRADTQYF,NA,TRBJ2-3,TRBV5-1
CASSPGIPREGYTF,NA,TRBJ1-2,TRBV14
CASSQAGGGELFF,NA,TRBJ2-2,TRBV3-1/TRBV3-2
CASSFSAGGETQYF,NA,TRBJ2-5,TRBV11-3
CASSYALGAYEQYF,NA,TRBJ2-7,TRBV28
CASSLGTGGGRANEKLFF,NA,TRBJ1-4,TRBV5-5
CASSRGGVAKNIQYF,NA,TRBJ2-4,TRBV7-2
CASIYKVGGGTDTQYF,NA,TRBJ2-3,TRBV3-1/TRBV3-2
CASSQGGTTMNTEAFF,NA,TRBJ1-1,TRBV4-1
CASSQDRAGGPRNEQFF,NA,TRBJ2-1,TRBV14
CASSVGGGITEAFF,NA,TRBJ1-1,TRBV9
CASTPQGFHQPQHF,NA,TRBJ1-5,TRBV28
CASTAMVAGSYNEQFF,NA,TRBJ2-1,TRBV28
CASSRDRGLYEQYF,NA,TRBJ2-7,TRBV3-1/TRBV3-2
CSVEYADYGYTF,once,TRBJ1-2,TRBV29-1
CASSPGGSGSKYEQFF,NA,TRBJ2-1,TRBV4-2
CASSEALTTSAPYEQYF,NA,TRBJ2-7,TRBV6-1
CASSLQRERQETQYF,NA,TRBJ2-5,TRBV7-3
CASSLNGGRIYNEQFF,NA,TRBJ2-1,TRBV11-3
CASSQERALNIQYF,NA,TRBJ2-4,TRBV4-2
CASSHTSGKVREQFF,few,TRBJ2-1,TRBV4-1
CASEYQETQYF,NA,TRBJ2-5,TRBV27
CASSGKQGARSPLHF,NA,TRBJ1-6,TRBV28
CASSSQGNNSPLHF,NA,TRBJ1-6,TRBV5-1
CASSVDSSYGYTF,NA,TRBJ1-2,TRBV9
CASSFISRGASVVPLHF,NA,TRBJ1-6,TRBV27
CSVEQGSTDTQYF,NA,TRBJ2-3,TRBV29-1
CASSQIGRQGASYNSPLHF,NA,TRBJ1-6,TRBV4-1